The sequence of this TCR beta chain was determined in a study of shared clonotypes between healthy human individuals. Turning to the study itself: The study enrolled two women and a few men aged 18 to 49.

Adults of Caucasian background living in Nashville, Tennessee made up all donors. In the CD4+ fraction, cells were divided into CD45RA+ naive and CD45RA-negative memory subsets. This clone occurred once. Its antigen remains unidentified. Notes on the study in general: Clonotypes not shared had lower generation probabilities than those common to all four donors.

Here immunoSEQ multiplex PCR was the method, and the copy in TCRdb shows in-frame clones only, minus some. The table records roughly 2.6 million clones, more than 80% of them present only once. The sequenced sample was naive CD4+ T cells sorted from blood. The subset is: CD45RA+ positively selected. The receptor was isolated from a man younger than 35 in good health.

The CDR3 coding sequence is TGTGCCAGTAGCCTTCTCCTCGGCGGGAGGGCCACCGGGGAGCTGTTTTTT. This codes for CASSLLLGGRATGELFF. The chain carries TRBV19 and TRBJ2-2, with 9 bases lining up with TRBD2. CDR1 is LNHDA, CDR2 SQIVND, per germline (reference sequence). CDR3 length: 17 amino acids. After removal of 6 bases from V and 4 bases from J, the junction contained 12 bases not matched to a gene.